The 20 T cell receptor beta chains given below trace back to one sample, sequenced in a study of human CD8 memory T cell subsets. The authors made TCR beta libraries using UMI-labeled 5' RACE. TCRdb reprocessed the 5' RACE reads, with one entry per CDR3 protein and no DNA. The sample totals about 6,900 distinct CDR3 sequences. TPEX cells were exhausted-like CCR7+ PD-1+ TIGIT+ early memory CD8+ T cells. The sequenced sample consisted of CD8+ T cells from PBMCs. These receptors were collected from a human donor in good health.

The chain joins TRBV7-9 to TRBJ1-4; without DNA, the TCRdb call of TRBD1 cannot be checked. The CDR3 loop spans 14 amino acids. Germline loops: CDR1 SEHNR, CDR2 FQNEAQ (reference sequence). This CDR3 reads CASSLGGQREKLFF.

This chain uses TRBV15 with TRBJ2-5; the TCRdb call, TRBD1, lacks DNA for checking. CDR1 and CDR2 from the germline V gene are LNHNV and YYDKDF (reference sequence). The CDR3 extends over 14 amino acids. The CDR3 loop is CATSTTGRLETQYF.

This CDR3 reads CASSQAVGGQETQYF. The chain is built from TRBV4-2 and TRBJ2-5; TCRdb's D call, TRBD1, is unchecked because there is no DNA. Germline V gene data show CDR1 as LGHNA and CDR2 as YNFKEQ. The CDR3 runs to 15 residues.

The chain combines TRBV7-9 with TRBJ1-2; TCRdb designates TRBD1, a call that cannot be tested without DNA. The CDR3 runs 15 residues. Germline-derived CDR1 and CDR2 are SEHNR and FQNEAQ (reference sequence). The CDR3 region is CASSLGTGATDGYTF.

This clonotype is labeled medium-sized based on frequency. This chain's CDR3 is CASSIYRGLGVEQFF. This chain links TRBV19 with TRBJ2-1; the D call of TRBD1 rests on TCRdb alone, since no DNA is present to check it. This CDR3 comprises 15 residues. Per the germline V gene, CDR1 is LNHDA and CDR2 is SQIVND (reference sequence).

Judged by frequency, this clonotype is medium-sized. V and J are TRBV24-1 and TRBJ2-1; TCRdb's assignment of TRBD2 cannot be checked, as there is no DNA. The length of the CDR3 is 15 residues. Germline V gene sequence: CDR1 KGHDR, CDR2 SFDVKD. CDR3 loop: CATSSGTSGYNEQFF.

Measured by frequency, this clonotype is medium-sized. The chain joins TRBV29-1 to TRBJ1-1; TCRdb's assignment of TRBD1 cannot be checked, as there is no DNA. Germline V gene sequence: CDR1 SQVTM, CDR2 ANQGSEA. The CDR3 totals 13 residues. The CDR3 reads CSTRQGAGIEAFF.

The chain recombines TRBV20-1 with TRBJ2-1; absent DNA, TCRdb's TRBD1 call cannot be checked. The CDR3 spans 14 residues. The germline gives CDR1 DFQATT, CDR2 SNEGSKA (reference sequence). CDR3 region: CSARRWGAYNEQFF.

The rearrangement uses TRBV7-2 and TRBJ2-1; the D call of TRBD2 rests on TCRdb alone, since no DNA is present to check it. The CDR3 loop spans 14 amino acids. Germline V gene lookup returns CDR1 SGHTA and CDR2 FQGNSA. CDR3: CASSLGGSYNEQFF.

This chain joins TRBV12-3 or TRBV12-4 and TRBJ2-7; TCRdb returns TRBD1, unconfirmable since there is no DNA. The CDR3 extends over 13 amino acids. CDR3 amino acids: CASSAGQAGEQYF.

The V gene is TRBV4-1, the J gene TRBJ2-1; there is no DNA to check the TCRdb D call of TRBD1. Germline V gene lookup returns CDR1 MGHRA and CDR2 YSYEKL. This CDR3 has 15 amino acids. Here the CDR3 reads CASSQGRDPYNEQFF.

The gene calls are TRBV19 and TRBJ2-5; TCRdb reports TRBD1, a call that lacks DNA to check it against. Germline lookup yields CDR1 LNHDA and CDR2 SQIVND (reference sequence). The CDR3 length is 14 residues. CDR3 amino acids: CASRDHRYGETQYF.

The chain employs TRBV3-1 and TRBJ2-5; lacking DNA, the TRBD2 call made by TCRdb goes unchecked. Germline-derived CDR1 and CDR2 are LGHDT and YNNKEL (reference sequence). The CDR3 covers 15 residues. The CDR3 spells CASSPLDGGRETQYF.

The chain combines TRBV6-6 with TRBJ2-7. This CDR3 spans 13 amino acids. The V gene's germline CDR1 is MNHNY and CDR2 SVGAGI (reference sequence). The CDR3 spells CASSYSLGYEQYF.

V gene TRBV7-9 combines with J gene TRBJ2-1; the TCRdb D gene call, TRBD1, has no DNA to confirm it. The CDR3 extends over 15 amino acids. Per the germline V gene, CDR1 is SEHNR and CDR2 is FQNEAQ (reference sequence). CDR3 sequence reads: CASTSGGLVLNEQFF. The complete variable domain, with remaining parts taken from reference TRBV7-9 and TRBJ2-1, reads DTGVSQNPRHKITKRGQNVTFRCDPISEHNRLYWYRQTLGQGPEFLTYFQNEAQLEKSRLLSDRFSAERPKGSFSTLEIQRTEQGDSAMYLCASTSGGLVLNEQFFGPGTRLTVL.

The V call is TRBV19, the J call TRBJ2-7; the TRBD1 assignment by TCRdb is unverifiable without DNA. The length of the CDR3 is 14 residues. Germline V gene lookup returns CDR1 LNHDA and CDR2 SQIVND (reference sequence). CDR3 sequence reads: CASSFRGQSYEQYF.

This rearrangement joins TRBV2 to TRBJ2-3; the TRBD1 assignment by TCRdb is unverifiable without DNA. Germline V gene data show CDR1 as SNHLY and CDR2 as FYNNEI. There are 13 residues in the CDR3. This chain's CDR3 is CASRPGDTDTQYF. The full variable domain, its missing parts supplied by reference TRBV2 and TRBJ2-3, is EPEVTQTPSHQVTQMGQEVILRCVPISNHLYFYWYRQILGQKVEFLVSFYNNEISEKSEIFDDQFSVERPDGSNFTLKIRSTKLEDSAMYFCASRPGDTDTQYFGPGTRLTVL.

The chain joins TRBV7-9 to TRBJ2-3. Germline V gives CDR1 SEHNR, CDR2 FQNEAQ (reference sequence). This CDR3 is 15 amino acids long. The chain's CDR3 is CASSPSQSGADTQYF.

This CDR3 reads CSAKGASRNEQFF. V gene TRBV20-1 combines with J gene TRBJ2-1; TCRdb indicates TRBD1, and absent DNA this call remains unverified. Germline CDR1 and CDR2: DFQATT and SNEGSKA (reference sequence). The CDR3 is 13 amino acids.

The rearrangement joins TRBV6-2 or TRBV6-3 to TRBJ1-4. The CDR3 totals 19 residues. Germline values: CDR1 MNHEY, CDR2 SVGEGT. CDR3 loop: CASSYSSIPQQALNEKLFF.